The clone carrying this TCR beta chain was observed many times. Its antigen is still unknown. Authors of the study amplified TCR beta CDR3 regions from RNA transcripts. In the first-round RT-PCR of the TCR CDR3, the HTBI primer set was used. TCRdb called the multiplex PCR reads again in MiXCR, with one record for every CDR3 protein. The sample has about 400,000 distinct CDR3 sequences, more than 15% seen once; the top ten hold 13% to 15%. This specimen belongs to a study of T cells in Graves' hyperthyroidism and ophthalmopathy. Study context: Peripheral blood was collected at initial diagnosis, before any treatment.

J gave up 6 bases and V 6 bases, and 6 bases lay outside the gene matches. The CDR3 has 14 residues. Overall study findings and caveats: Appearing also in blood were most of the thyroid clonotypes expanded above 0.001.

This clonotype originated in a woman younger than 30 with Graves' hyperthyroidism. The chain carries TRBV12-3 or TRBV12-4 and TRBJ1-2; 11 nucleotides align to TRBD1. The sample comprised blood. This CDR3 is CASRSGQGADGYTF. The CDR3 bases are TGTGCCAGCAGAAGTGGACAGGGGGCAGATGGCTACACCTTC.